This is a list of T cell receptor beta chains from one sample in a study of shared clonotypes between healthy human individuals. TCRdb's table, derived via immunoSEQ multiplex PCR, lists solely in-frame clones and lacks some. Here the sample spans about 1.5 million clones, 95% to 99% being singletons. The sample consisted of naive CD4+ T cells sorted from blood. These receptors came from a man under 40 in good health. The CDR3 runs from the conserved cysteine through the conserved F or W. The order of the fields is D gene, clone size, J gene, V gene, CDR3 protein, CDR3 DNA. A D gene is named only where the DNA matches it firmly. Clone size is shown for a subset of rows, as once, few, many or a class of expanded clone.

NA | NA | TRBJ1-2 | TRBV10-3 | CAISELGASYGYTF | TGTGCCATCAGTGAGTTGGGGGCTTCCTATGGCTACACCTTC
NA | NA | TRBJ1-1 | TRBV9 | CASTPDTGNTEAFF | TGTGCCAGCACTCCCGATACAGGGAACACTGAAGCTTTCTTT
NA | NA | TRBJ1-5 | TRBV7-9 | CASSMGGSNQPQHF | TGTGCCAGCAGCATGGGGGGTAGCAATCAGCCCCAGCATTTT
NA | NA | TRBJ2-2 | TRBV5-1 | CASSLLTANTGELFF | TGCGCCAGCAGCTTGCTGACCGCGAACACCGGGGAGCTGTTTTTT
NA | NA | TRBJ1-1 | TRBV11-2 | CASSLGSEAFF | TGTGCCAGCAGCTTAGGGAGTGAAGCTTTCTTT
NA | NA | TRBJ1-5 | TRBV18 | CASSPSGSTAGYQPQHF | TGTGCCAGCTCACCCTCCGGATCTACGGCGGGTTATCAGCCCCAGCATTTT
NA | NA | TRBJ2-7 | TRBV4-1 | CASSQEVTGALYEQYF | TGCGCCAGCAGCCAAGAAGTAACGGGAGCACTCTACGAGCAGTACTTC
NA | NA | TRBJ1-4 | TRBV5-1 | CASSLGGAGEKLFF | TGCGCCAGCAGCTTGGGAGGGGCTGGCGAAAAACTGTTTTTT
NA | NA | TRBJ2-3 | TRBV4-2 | CASSQERQLTDTQYF | TGTGCCAGCAGCCAAGAACGGCAACTAACAGATACGCAGTATTTT
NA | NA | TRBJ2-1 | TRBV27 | CASSLRFMGGANEQFF | TGTGCCAGCAGTCTCAGATTCATGGGGGGGGCCAATGAGCAGTTCTTC
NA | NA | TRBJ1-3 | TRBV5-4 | CASRSGGNSGNTIYF | TGTGCCAGCAGGTCGGGGGGAAACTCTGGAAACACCATATATTTT
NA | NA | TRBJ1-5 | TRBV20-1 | CSARGTEPQHF | TGCAGTGCTAGGGGCACGGAGCCCCAGCATTTT
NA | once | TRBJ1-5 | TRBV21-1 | CASSKALEPQHF | TGTGCCAGCAGCAAAGCCCTCGAGCCCCAGCATTTT
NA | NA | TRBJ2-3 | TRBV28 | CASSLPGPSQGSDTQYF | TGTGCCAGCAGTTTGCCGGGCCCGTCCCAGGGGTCGGATACGCAGTATTTT
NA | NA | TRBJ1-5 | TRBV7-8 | CASSLEPYQPQHF | TGTGCCAGCAGCTTAGAACCCTATCAGCCCCAGCATTTT
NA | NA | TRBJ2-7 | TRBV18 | CASSPSALPNYEQYF | TGTGCCAGCTCACCGTCAGCCCTTCCTAATTACGAGCAGTACTTC
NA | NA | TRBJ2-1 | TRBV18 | CASSPLLEQGGSYNEQFF | TGTGCCAGCTCACCTCTACTCGAACAGGGCGGCTCCTACAATGAGCAGTTCTTC
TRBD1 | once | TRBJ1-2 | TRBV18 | CASSPGQGADGYTF | TGTGCCAGCTCACCAGGACAGGGGGCGGACGGCTACACCTTC
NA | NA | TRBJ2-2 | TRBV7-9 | CASGLGRTGELFF | TGTGCCAGCGGATTGGGTAGGACCGGGGAGCTGTTTTTT
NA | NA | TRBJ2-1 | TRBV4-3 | CASSPNLRNEQFF | TGCGCCAGCAGCCCGAACCTCCGGAATGAGCAGTTCTTC
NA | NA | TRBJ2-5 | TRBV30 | CAWTKTGQETQYF | TGTGCCTGGACGAAAACAGGGCAAGAGACCCAGTACTTC
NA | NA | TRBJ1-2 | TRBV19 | CASSPQRHNYGYTF | TGTGCCAGTAGTCCACAGCGCCATAACTATGGCTACACCTTC
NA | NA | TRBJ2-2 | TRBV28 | CASSDGGESTGELFF | TGTGCCAGCAGTGATGGGGGAGAGTCCACCGGGGAGCTGTTTTTT
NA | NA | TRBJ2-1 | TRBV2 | CASKIWGGVMTRNEQFF | TGTGCCAGCAAGATCTGGGGGGGCGTGATGACTAGAAATGAGCAGTTCTTC
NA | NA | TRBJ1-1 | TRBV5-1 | CASSPPYDSMNTEAFF | TGCGCCAGCAGCCCTCCGTACGACAGCATGAACACTGAAGCTTTCTTT
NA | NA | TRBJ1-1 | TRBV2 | CASLAEAGTEAFF | TGTGCCAGTCTTGCTGAGGCGGGCACTGAAGCTTTCTTT
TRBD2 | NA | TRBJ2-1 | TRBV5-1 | CASSLDSGSYNEQFF | TGCGCCAGCAGCTTGGATAGCGGGTCGTACAATGAGCAGTTCTTC
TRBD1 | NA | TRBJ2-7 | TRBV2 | CASTRDRVIPHEQYF | TGTGCCAGCACCAGGGACAGGGTGATCCCCCACGAGCAGTACTTC
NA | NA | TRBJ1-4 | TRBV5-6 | CASSLRPNSDEKLFF | TGTGCCAGCAGCTTAAGACCGAATTCGGATGAAAAACTGTTTTTT
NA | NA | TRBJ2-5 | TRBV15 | CATSREGNQETQYF | TGTGCCACCAGCAGAGAAGGCAACCAAGAGACCCAGTACTTC
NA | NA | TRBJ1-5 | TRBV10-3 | CAISDRTSNQPQHF | TGTGCCATCAGTGATCGGACTAGCAATCAGCCCCAGCATTTT
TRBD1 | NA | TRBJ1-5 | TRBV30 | CAWSNGQGRNQPQHF | TGTGCCTGGTCCAATGGACAGGGGCGCAATCAGCCCCAGCATTTT
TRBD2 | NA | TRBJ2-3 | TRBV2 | CASRSGRAGVDTQYF | TGTGCCAGCAGGAGCGGGAGGGCCGGAGTAGATACGCAGTATTTT
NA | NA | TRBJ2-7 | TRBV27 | CASSVYGAREQYF | TGTGCCAGCAGTGTTTACGGGGCGCGGGAGCAGTACTTC
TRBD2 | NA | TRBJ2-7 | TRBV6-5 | CASSGRAYEQYF | TGTGCCAGCAGCGGGAGGGCCTACGAGCAGTACTTC
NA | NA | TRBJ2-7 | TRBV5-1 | CASSLAGHEQYF | TGCGCCAGCAGCTTGGCCGGGCACGAGCAGTACTTC
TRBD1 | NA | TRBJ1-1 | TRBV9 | CASSRSLGQMNTEAFF | TGTGCCAGCAGTCGGTCGCTGGGACAGATGAACACTGAAGCTTTCTTT
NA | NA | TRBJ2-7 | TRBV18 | CASSPLSQGLYEQYF | TGTGCCAGCTCACCACTATCACAGGGACTCTACGAGCAGTACTTC
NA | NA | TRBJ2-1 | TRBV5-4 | CASSLVSNEQFF | TGTGCCAGCAGCTTAGTCTCCAATGAGCAGTTCTTC
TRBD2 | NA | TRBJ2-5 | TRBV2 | CASRPPGLAGRETQYF | TGTGCCAGCAGGCCTCCGGGACTAGCGGGGCGCGAGACCCAGTACTTC
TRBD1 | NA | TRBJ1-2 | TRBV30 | CACPGTGGYGYTF | TGTGCCTGTCCCGGGACAGGGGGCTATGGCTACACCTTC
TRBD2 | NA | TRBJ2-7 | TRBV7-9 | CASSPGSAGGLSYEQYF | TGTGCCAGCAGCCCCGGATCAGCGGGAGGGCTCTCCTACGAGCAGTACTTC
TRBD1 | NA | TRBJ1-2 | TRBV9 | CASSVDGTGDLNGYTF | TGTGCCAGCAGCGTAGATGGGACAGGGGATCTCAATGGCTACACCTTC
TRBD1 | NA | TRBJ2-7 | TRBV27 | CASSLAASGQGGGYEQYF | TGTGCCAGCAGTTTAGCCGCCTCAGGACAGGGCGGAGGCTACGAGCAGTACTTC
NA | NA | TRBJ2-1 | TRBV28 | CASNKATRSYNEQFF | TGTGCCAGCAATAAGGCGACCCGTTCCTACAATGAGCAGTTCTTC
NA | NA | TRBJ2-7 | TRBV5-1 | CASSLSSGTGEQYF | TGCGCCAGCAGCTTATCTAGCGGGACAGGCGAGCAGTACTTC
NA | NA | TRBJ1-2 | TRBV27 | CASSPRPGAEYGYTF | TGTGCCAGCAGTCCGCGCCCCGGGGCTGAGTATGGCTACACCTTC
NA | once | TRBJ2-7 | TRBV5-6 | CASSLQGSYEQYF | TGTGCCAGCAGCTTGCAAGGTTCCTACGAGCAGTACTTC
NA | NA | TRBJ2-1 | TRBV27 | CASSRSELHTEQFF | TGTGCCAGTAGTAGATCCGAATTACATACTGAGCAGTTCTTC
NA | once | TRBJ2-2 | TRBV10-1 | CASPFWSACTGELFF | TGCGCCAGCCCATTTTGGTCTGCCTGCACCGGGGAGCTGTTTTTT
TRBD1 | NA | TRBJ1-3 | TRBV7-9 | CASSLGRGHGNTIYF | TGTGCCAGCAGCTTAGGCAGGGGGCATGGAAACACCATATATTTT
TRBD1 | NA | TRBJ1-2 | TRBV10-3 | CAVGDRNYGYTF | TGTGCCGTCGGGGACAGGAACTATGGCTACACCTTC
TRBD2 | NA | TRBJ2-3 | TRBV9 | CASSGSGRATDTQYF | TGTGCCAGCAGCGGTAGCGGGAGGGCCACAGATACGCAGTATTTT
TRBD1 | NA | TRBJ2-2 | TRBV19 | CASSFKTGDTGELFF | TGTGCCAGTAGTTTCAAAACAGGGGACACCGGGGAGCTGTTTTTT